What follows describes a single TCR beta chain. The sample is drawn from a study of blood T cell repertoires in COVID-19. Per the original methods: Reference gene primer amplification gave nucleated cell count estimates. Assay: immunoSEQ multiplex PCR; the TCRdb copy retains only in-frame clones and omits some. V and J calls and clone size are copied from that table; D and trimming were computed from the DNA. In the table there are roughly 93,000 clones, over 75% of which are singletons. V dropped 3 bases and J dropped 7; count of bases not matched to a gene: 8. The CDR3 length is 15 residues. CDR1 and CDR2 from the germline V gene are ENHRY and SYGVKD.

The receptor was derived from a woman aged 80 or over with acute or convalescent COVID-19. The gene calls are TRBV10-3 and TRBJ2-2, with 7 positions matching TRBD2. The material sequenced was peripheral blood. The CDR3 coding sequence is TGTGCCATCAGTGACGGGGGGAACCAAGGCGGGGAGCTGTTTTTT. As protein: CAISDGGNQGGELFF.